These 25 T cell receptor beta chains were all obtained from the same sample, sequenced in a study of resident and recirculating memory T cells in vitiligo. Data came from immunoSEQ multiplex PCR; TCRdb stores just in-frame clones and leaves some out. The table has 70,000 or so clones, approximately 90% seen once. The sequenced sample was blood. Receptor source: a male donor with vitiligo.

Concerning this clone: Compared with germline, one end of the junction differs, possibly owing to a read error. The chain recombines TRBV5-1 with TRBJ2-5, with 12 bases aligning to TRBD2. The CDR3 has 16 amino acids. From germline, CDR1 is SGHRS and CDR2 YFSETQ. The CDR3 spells CARSLLLAGGQETQYF. CDR3 nucleotides: TGCGCCCGCAGCCTCTTACTAGCGGGGGGTCAAGAGACCCAGTACTTC.

The sample holds a few counts of this clone. V is TRBV6-5 and J is TRBJ2-7; D not certain. CDR1 is MNHEY, CDR2 SVGAGI, per germline. V lost 4 bases and J lost 5, with 9 bases in between. The CDR3 spans 12 residues. For the CDR3, the DNA is TGTGCCAGCAGTTTGACAATCCACGAGCAGTACTTC. Translating it yields CASSLTIHEQYF.

The chain recombines TRBV19 with TRBJ1-4, with a tentative D call TRBD1 (5 bases). Germline CDR1 LNHDA, CDR2 SQIVND (reference sequence). V was clipped by 4 bases and J by 5 bases, with 17 bases between them. This CDR3 spans 16 amino acids. CDR3: CASSKLTTEGNEKLFF. As DNA, the CDR3 is TGTGCCAGTAGTAAATTGACGACGGAGGGGAATGAAAAACTGTTTTTT.

In this sample, this clone turned up many times. V gene TRBV6-5 combines with J gene TRBJ1-1; maybe TRBD1 (6 bases). Germline V gives CDR1 MNHEY, CDR2 SVGAGI. The CDR3 contains 14 residues. V was shortened by 6 bases and J by 2 bases, with 13 bases between the two germline ends. DNA of the CDR3: TGTGCCAGCAGCCCACAGACAGGCAACACTGAAGCTTTCTTT. Its protein is CASSPQTGNTEAFF.

CDR3 protein: CASSPGVHHETQYF. CDR3 nucleotides: TGTGCCAGCAGCCCAGGGGTCCATCATGAGACCCAGTACTTC. J is TRBJ2-5 and V is TRBV5-6, with D possibly being TRBD1 (6 bases). V shed 4 bases and J shed 5 bases, with 15 bases lying between them. The germline V gene encodes CDR1 SGHDT and CDR2 YYEEEE. The CDR3 length is 14 residues.

CDR3 bases: TGTGCCAGCAGCCACCTACTAGCGGGGGGGCCCAATGAGCAGTTCTTC. Amino acids: CASSHLLAGGPNEQFF. V usage is TRBV4-2 and J usage is TRBJ2-1; 13 nucleotides agree with TRBD2. This CDR3 comprises 16 residues. The germline CDR1 and CDR2 sequences are LGHNA and YNFKEQ. V dropped 3 bases and J dropped 6; count of bases not matched to a gene: 5.

This clone was observed once. This sequence joins TRBV28 and TRBJ1-1; 9 positions agree with TRBD1. There are 16 residues in the CDR3. V shed 6 bases, J shed 3 bases, and the junction held 11 bases outside the gene matches. CDR1 is MDHEN, CDR2 SYDVKM, per germline. This CDR3 is CASRSRQGGAYTEAFF. For the CDR3, the DNA is TGTGCCAGCAGGTCACGACAGGGGGGGGCGTACACTGAAGCTTTCTTT.

This clone was observed once. This chain connects TRBV6-6 to TRBJ1-2, with TRBD1 identical over 7 bases. Germline trimming cut 6 bases from V and 2 bases from J; bases unmatched to any gene: 6. The CDR3 covers 14 residues. The V gene's germline CDR1 is MNHNY and CDR2 SVGAGI (reference sequence). The CDR3 DNA reads TGTGCCAGCAGCTCCGTGGGACAGAACTATGGCTACACCTTC. It specifies CASSSVGQNYGYTF.

This rearrangement joins TRBV12-5 to TRBJ1-2; D may be TRBD1 (6 bases). The CDR3 has 13 residues. Deletions cut 7 bases from V and 3 bases from J, with 12 bases between. CDR1 and CDR2 (germline): LGHNT, FRNRAP. CDR3 DNA sequence: TGTGCTAGTGCCCCTGGACAGTACTATGGCTACACCTTC. This sequence encodes CASAPGQYYGYTF.

The genes are TRBV11-2 and TRBJ1-2; 9 positions match TRBD1. V lost 1 base, J lost 8 bases, and 2 bases stayed unmatched. The germline gives CDR1 SGHAT, CDR2 FQNNGV. The CDR3 totals 13 residues. The CDR3 region has the DNA TGTGCCAGCAGCTTAGGGACAGGGGACGGCTACACCTTC. It encodes CASSLGTGDGYTF. The full variable domain, rest sourced from reference TRBV11-2 and TRBJ1-2, is EAGVAQSPRYKIIEKRQSVAFWCNPISGHATLYWYQQILGQGPKLLIQFQNNGVVDDSQLPKDRFSAERLKGVDSTLKIQPAKLEDSAVYLCASSLGTGDGYTFGSGTRLTVV.

CDR3 sequence (DNA): TGTGCCATCAGTCCCCTCACGGGGGGGCTCTTGTCCTCTGGGGCCAACGTCCTGACTTTC. As protein: CAISPLTGGLLSSGANVLTF. The V call is TRBV10-3, the J call TRBJ2-6; 8 bases fit TRBD2. There are 20 residues in the CDR3. CDR1 is ENHRY, CDR2 SYGVKD, per germline. The junction had 15 bases not matched to a gene; V was cut back by 5 bases and J by 0 bases.

This chain uses TRBV29-1 with TRBJ2-7; tentative D call: TRBD2 (5 bases). Germline assignment: CDR1 SQVTM and CDR2 ANQGSEA. V dropped 6 bases and J dropped 4 bases, with 10 bases sitting between them. The CDR3 totals 11 residues. The CDR3 nucleotides read TGCAGCGTGCACCGGGGTTACGAGCAGTACTTC. Protein: CSVHRGYEQYF.

The chain joins TRBV9 to TRBJ1-2; no reliable D call. Looked up from germline, CDR1 is SGDLS and CDR2 is YYNGEE. The V gene lost 2 bases and the J gene lost 8 bases, with 13 bases spanning the gap. The CDR3 sequence is 13 residues long. CDR3 sequence reads: CASSVGSRGGYTF. CDR3 sequence (DNA): TGTGCCAGCAGCGTCGGGAGCCGAGGGGGCTACACCTTC.

This clone was recorded only once. The chain has TRBV4-3 and TRBJ2-1; 16 bases align to TRBD2. Trimming removed 4 bases from V and 9 bases from J; junction bases left unmatched: 12. Germline V gene lookup returns CDR1 LGHNA and CDR2 YSLEER. The CDR3 has 18 amino acids. The CDR3, as DNA: TGCGCCAGCAGCCCCCCACAGGGACTAGCGGGGGGGCCGGTTGAGCAGTTCTTC. This encodes CASSPPQGLAGGPVEQFF.

The table lists this clone with a few counts. J is TRBJ1-5 and V is TRBV4-1; 8 bases map to TRBD1. Germline trimming cut 4 bases from V and 5 bases from J; bases unmatched to any gene: 4. Germline V lookup: CDR1 MGHRA, CDR2 YSYEKL. This CDR3 contains 14 residues. CDR3 in amino acids: CASSPGTGYQPQHF. Written as DNA, the CDR3 is TGCGCCAGCAGCCCCGGGACAGGCTATCAGCCCCAGCATTTT.

The chain uses TRBV4-3 and TRBJ1-4; a possible D gene is TRBD1 (6 bases). The CDR3 spans 16 residues. V was clipped by 2 bases and J by 7 bases, with 17 bases between them. Germline loops: CDR1 LGHNA, CDR2 YSLEER. The DNA of the CDR3 is TGCGCCAGCAGCCAAAAATTCGGGGGGGCGGGTGAAAAACTGTTTTTT. It specifies CASSQKFGGAGEKLFF.

J is TRBJ1-4 and V is TRBV14; D not resolved. The V end lost 2 bases, the J end lost 7 bases, and 14 bases lay between the germline ends. In germline, CDR1 is SGHDN, CDR2 FVKESK. This CDR3 contains 15 residues. The DNA of the CDR3 is TGTGCCAGCAGCCAATTATCACCGCGGGGTGAAAAACTGTTTTTT. Its protein product is CASSQLSPRGEKLFF.

In this sample, this clone turned up once. The CDR3 loop is CASSRSGGPNNEQFF. The DNA of the CDR3 is TGTGCCAGCAGTCGAAGCGGGGGGCCAAACAATGAGCAGTTCTTC. The V call is TRBV6-4, the J call TRBJ2-1, with 9 positions matching TRBD2. V lost 5 bases, J lost 5 bases, and 7 bases stayed unmatched. The CDR3 totals 15 residues. Germline V gene data show CDR1 as MRHNA and CDR2 as SNTAGT.

The rearrangement uses TRBV9 and TRBJ2-3; 11 bases fit TRBD2. The V and J ends lost 1 base and 3 bases, in that order; junction bases with no gene match: 4. The CDR3 covers 16 residues. The germline V gene encodes CDR1 SGDLS and CDR2 YYNGEE. CDR3 DNA: TGTGCCAGCAGCGTATCGACTAGCGGGGAGACAGATACGCAGTATTTT. It specifies CASSVSTSGETDTQYF. Drawing the rest from reference TRBV9 and TRBJ2-3, the complete variable domain is DSGVTQTPKHLITATGQRVTLRCSPRSGDLSVYWYQQSLDQGLQFLIQYYNGEERAKGNILERFSAQQFPDLHSELNLSSLELGDSALYFCASSVSTSGETDTQYFGPGTRLTVL.

The rearrangement joins TRBV30 to TRBJ1-1, with a weak D call TRBD1 (6 bases). This CDR3 comprises 13 residues. Germline assignment: CDR1 GTSNPN and CDR2 SVGIG (reference sequence). The V end lost 5 bases, the J end lost 9 bases, and 19 bases lay between the germline ends. The CDR3 DNA reads as TGTGCCTGGTCCCCCGGGGGGGCGGGTCAAGCTTTCTTT. It yields the protein CAWSPGGAGQAFF.

This chain joins TRBV6-1 and TRBJ1-1; D is uncertain. This CDR3 is 13 amino acids long. V lost 2 bases and J lost 1, with 5 bases in between. Germline loops: CDR1 MNHNS, CDR2 SASEGT. CDR3 DNA sequence: TGTGCCAGCAGTGAAACAGAGAACACTGAAGCTTTCTTT. Its protein is CASSETENTEAFF.

V gene TRBV11-3 combines with J gene TRBJ2-1, with 7 bases identical to TRBD1. CDR3 length: 15 residues. Germline lookup yields CDR1 SGHNT and CDR2 YENEEA. Trimming took 0 bases from V and 4 from J; bases not matched to a gene: 3. CDR3 coding DNA: TGTGCCAGCAGCTTAGAAGGGGGCGCTTACAATGAGCAGTTCTTC. It translates to CASSLEGGAYNEQFF.

This clone was picked up a small number of times. V gene TRBV25-1 combines with J gene TRBJ2-3; D perhaps matches TRBD2 (7 bases). Germline CDR1 MGHDK, CDR2 SYGVNS. Trimming cost V 4 bases and J 2 bases, with 13 bases left between them. The CDR3 runs to 15 residues. CDR3 amino acids: CASSARGGLTDTQYF. The CDR3 bases are TGTGCCAGCAGTGCCCGCGGGGGCCTCACAGATACGCAGTATTTT.

The rearrangement links TRBV29-1 to TRBJ1-2; TRBD1 is a possible D gene (5 bases). V dropped 6 bases and J dropped 3 bases, with 20 bases sitting between them. The CDR3 loop spans 15 amino acids. Germline V lookup: CDR1 SQVTM, CDR2 ANQGSEA. The CDR3, as DNA: TGCAGCGTCCTCTCCCCCCGCAGGGTTGACTATGGCTACACCTTC. Its protein product is CSVLSPRRVDYGYTF.

The chain has TRBV4-1 and TRBJ1-6, with 9 bases lining up with TRBD1. This CDR3 is built from 16 residues. CDR1 is MGHRA and CDR2 is YSYEKL in the germline V gene. After removal of 0 bases from V and 6 bases from J, the junction contained 3 bases not matched to a gene. In DNA, the CDR3 is TGCGCCAGCAGCCAAGAGGCGGACAGGGGTAATTCACCCCTCCACTTT. This translates into CASSQEADRGNSPLHF.